The 21 T cell receptor beta chains listed next were all sequenced from one sample in a study of neurological immune-mediated disorders. TCRdb passed the 5' RACE reads through MiXCR, listing each CDR3 protein once. The sample lists 27,000 or so distinct CDR3 sequences; about 21% were seen once. The sequenced sample was PBMCs. The receptors here all came from a woman aged 55 to 70 in good health.

In this sample, this clonotype turned up many times. The genes are TRBV29-1 and TRBJ2-3; 7 bases line up with TRBD1. Germline CDR1 SQVTM, CDR2 ANQGSEA. J gave up 0 bases and V 2 bases, and 2 bases lay outside the gene matches. The CDR3 extends over 14 amino acids. CDR3 DNA: TGCAGCGTTGAACCCAGGGGGAGCACAGATACGCAGTATTTT. Translated, it gives CSVEPRGSTDTQYF.

At least ten counts were recorded for this clonotype. The chain uses TRBV4-3 and TRBJ2-2, with D tentatively TRBD2 (6 bases). CDR3 size: 15 residues. The V and J ends lost 1 base and 7 bases respectively, with 13 bases between them. Germline assignment: CDR1 LGHNA and CDR2 YSLEER. This CDR3 is CASSQGLVRGGELFF. The CDR3 DNA reads as TGCGCCAGCAGCCAAGGACTAGTTAGAGGCGGGGAGCTGTTTTTT.

This clonotype was found many times. The chain recombines TRBV19 with TRBJ2-7; 7 bases align to TRBD2. The CDR3 spans 14 residues. The ends lost 5 bases at V and 6 bases at J; junction bases unmatched: 10. CDR1 and CDR2 from the germline V gene are LNHDA and SQIVND (reference sequence). The CDR3: CASSGERQRGEQYF. As DNA, the CDR3 is TGTGCCAGTAGTGGGGAGAGACAGCGGGGCGAGCAGTACTTC.

This clonotype was seen ten or more times. The chain uses TRBV12-3 or TRBV12-4 and TRBJ2-7; no reliable D call. The CDR3 loop spans 15 amino acids. Trimming removed 3 bases from V and 5 bases from J, with 17 bases in between. The CDR3 DNA sequence: TGTGCCAGCAGTTTTCGCCCCCGTTCCGTGCACGAGCAGTACTTC. Translating gives CASSFRPRSVHEQYF.

This clonotype was seen at least ten times. This sequence joins TRBV20-1 and TRBJ2-5, with a tentative D call TRBD2 (6 bases). Between the trimmed V and J ends, which lost 6 bases and 1 base, there was a span of 18 bases. The V gene's germline CDR1 is DFQATT and CDR2 SNEGSKA (reference sequence). This CDR3 is built from 15 residues. This CDR3 reads CSASLGTSSQETQYF. CDR3 DNA sequence: TGCAGTGCGAGTCTAGGCACTAGCAGCCAAGAGACCCAGTACTTC.

The genes are TRBV7-9 and TRBJ2-7; 7 bases line up with TRBD1. V lost 5 bases, J lost 4 bases, and 11 bases stayed unmatched. CDR3 length equals 15 residues. Germline V gene sequence: CDR1 SEHNR, CDR2 FQNEAQ (reference sequence). In nucleotides, the CDR3 is TGTGCCAGCAGCGCTAGTGGGACAGTGTCTTACGAGCAGTACTTC. It yields the protein CASSASGTVSYEQYF.

This clonotype occurred a few times. This rearrangement joins TRBV7-9 to TRBJ2-7; 8 bases match TRBD1. The CDR3 spans 15 residues. In germline, CDR1 is SEHNR, CDR2 FQNEAQ (reference sequence). J gave up 4 bases and V 5 bases, and 10 bases lay outside the gene matches. CDR3 protein: CASSEQTGVRYEQYF. For the CDR3, the DNA is TGTGCCAGCAGCGAACAGACAGGGGTGAGGTACGAGCAGTACTTC.

This chain uses TRBV20-1 with TRBJ2-4; 12 positions match TRBD2. Germline CDR1 DFQATT, CDR2 SNEGSKA (reference sequence). The CDR3 extends over 18 amino acids. Trimming cost V 1 base and J 0 bases; bases outside gene matches: 7. Here the CDR3 DNA reads TGCAGTGCTAGAGCCGGTCTAGCGGGAGGGTTAGCCAAAAACATTCAGTACTTC. Encoded protein: CSARAGLAGGLAKNIQYF.

This clonotype was seen at least ten times. The chain carries TRBV7-2 and TRBJ2-1, with D possibly matching TRBD2 (6 bases). V dropped 6 bases and J dropped 6 bases, with 12 bases sitting between them. Looked up from germline, CDR1 is SGHTA and CDR2 is FQGNSA. This CDR3 has 13 amino acids. For the CDR3, the DNA is TGTGCCAGCAGTCTAGCGAGAGTCAATGAGCAGTTCTTC. Translated, it gives CASSLARVNEQFF.

This sequence joins TRBV13 and TRBJ2-7, with TRBD2 matching 12 bases. Germline lookup yields CDR1 PRHDT and CDR2 FYEKMQ (reference sequence). The J segment lost 4 bases and the V segment lost 5 bases, leaving 6 bases of the junction unmatched. CDR3 length: 15 amino acids. Here the CDR3 DNA reads TGTGCCAGCAGCCCCCGACTAGCGGGAGTTTACGAGCAGTACTTC. Translated: CASSPRLAGVYEQYF.

This clonotype appeared many times. The chain links TRBV28 to TRBJ2-7, with 8 bases that match TRBD2. The germline V gene encodes CDR1 MDHEN and CDR2 SYDVKM. V shed 3 bases, J shed 0 bases, and the junction held 4 bases outside the gene matches. The CDR3 is 15 amino acids. The CDR3 is CASSFSSGSSYEQYF. The CDR3 DNA is TGTGCCAGCAGTTTTTCAAGCGGGAGCTCCTACGAGCAGTACTTC.

This clonotype has only one observation. The chain employs TRBV21-1 and TRBJ2-2. TRBV21-1 is noted as a pseudogene. This CDR3 is built from 12 residues. CDR3 DNA: TGTGCCAGCCACAAAGCCCACGGGGAGCTGTTTTTT. It is translated as CASHKAHGELFF.

The chain couples TRBV20-1 to TRBJ2-1, with 7 bases that match TRBD2. The CDR3 runs to 14 residues. V lost 3 bases to trimming and J lost 0 bases; unmatched junction nucleotides: 2. Germline lookup yields CDR1 DFQATT and CDR2 SNEGSKA (reference sequence). CDR3 coding DNA: TGCAGTGCTAGTGGGGGGGGCTCCTACAATGAGCAGTTCTTC. Its protein is CSASGGGSYNEQFF.

In its sample, this clonotype was seen many times. The chain has TRBV5-1 and TRBJ2-3; D possibly corresponds to TRBD2 (5 bases). This CDR3 contains 15 residues. V was shortened by 4 bases and J by 0 bases, with 12 bases between the two germline ends. Germline values: CDR1 SGHRS, CDR2 YFSETQ. CDR3: CASSQSGSSTDTQYF. The CDR3 nucleotides read TGCGCCAGCAGCCAGAGCGGATCTAGCACAGATACGCAGTATTTT.

Of note for this clonotype: Without the conserved terminal phenylalanine or tryptophan, this CDR3 likely stems from a read error. The chain is built from TRBV18 and TRBJ2-3, with 7 positions matching TRBD1. The CDR3 sequence is 15 residues long. Germline V CDR1 and CDR2: KGHSH, LQKENI. Trimming removed 3 bases from V and 2 bases from J; junction bases left unmatched: 5. For the CDR3, the DNA is TGTGCCAGCTCACCGACAGGGACCCTCACAGATACGCAGTATTCT. This gives the protein CASSPTGTLTDTQYS.

This clonotype was recorded many times. The V gene is TRBV5-1, the J gene TRBJ1-1; D remains ambiguous. V lost 0 bases, J lost 7 bases, and 13 bases lay in between. The CDR3 is 14 amino acids. Germline CDR1 reads SGHRS; CDR2 reads YFSETQ. For the CDR3, the DNA is TGCGCCAGCAGCTTGGGAGGAGGCTCCTATGAAGCTTTCTTT. It codes for CASSLGGGSYEAFF.

In this sample, this clonotype turned up many times. The chain carries TRBV28 and TRBJ2-1; 11 bases match TRBD2. The CDR3 runs to 15 residues. Trimming cost V 5 bases and J 6 bases; bases outside gene matches: 6. Per the germline V gene, CDR1 is MDHEN and CDR2 is SYDVKM. CDR3 DNA: TGTGCCAGCAGTCTCACTAGCGGGAGTCTCAATGAGCAGTTCTTC. Its protein is CASSLTSGSLNEQFF.

Many counts were recorded for this clonotype. The chain couples TRBV7-8 to TRBJ2-3; the D is unclear. Trimming cost V 5 bases and J 0 bases, with 15 bases left between them. CDR3 length: 16 amino acids. The germline gives CDR1 SGHVS, CDR2 FQNEAQ. In nucleotides, the CDR3 is TGTGCCAGCAGCGCATCTCCAAGGAGCAGCACAGATACGCAGTATTTT. It specifies CASSASPRSSTDTQYF.

This clonotype was seen at least ten times. The chain is built from TRBV28 and TRBJ2-7; 9 bases fit TRBD2. The V and J ends lost 6 bases and 3 bases, in that order; junction bases with no gene match: 3. The CDR3 loop spans 13 amino acids. Germline V lookup: CDR1 MDHEN, CDR2 SYDVKM. The CDR3 region has the DNA TGTGCCAGCAGGACTAGCGGAAACTACGAGCAGTACTTC. It is translated as CASRTSGNYEQYF.

This clonotype was recorded many times. The chain links TRBV7-6 to TRBJ2-1, with D perhaps matching TRBD1 or TRBD2 (5 bases each). The germline V gene has CDR1 SGHVS and CDR2 FNYEAQ. This CDR3 has 13 residues. V lost 3 bases and J 8 bases, leaving 11 bases between the germline ends. In DNA, the CDR3 is TGTGCCAGCAGCTTGGGGGAATGGGATGAGCAGTTCTTC. This codes for CASSLGEWDEQFF.

This clonotype was found many times. The CDR3 reads CASSAHRGREKLFF. CDR3 coding DNA: TGTGCCAGCAGTGCTCACAGGGGTAGGGAAAAACTGTTTTTT. The chain has TRBV2 and TRBJ1-4; 7 bases are a match to TRBD1. The CDR3 contains 14 residues. V shed 4 bases, J shed 8 bases, and the junction held 7 bases outside the gene matches. From germline, CDR1 is SNHLY and CDR2 FYNNEI.